This T cell receptor (beta chain) derives from a study of blood T cell repertoires in COVID-19. Study summary: Donors in the United States, Italy and Spain gave samples during acute or convalescent COVID-19.

Per the original methods: Estimation of nucleated cell counts was performed using reference gene primer amplification. Profiling relied on immunoSEQ multiplex PCR, and the TCRdb table lists in-frame clones only, not all of them. D and trimming come from the DNA, and the V and J calls and clone size come from that table. The profile shows roughly 250,000 clones, roughly 84% of them singletons. In its sample, this clone was seen a few times. V was trimmed by 6 bases and J by 4 bases, leaving 18 bases between them. CDR1 SEHNR and CDR2 FQNEAQ come from the germline V gene (reference sequence). The CDR3 length is 16 residues.

The TCR sequence derives from a human donor in a cohort sampled during active COVID-19. The sequenced sample was peripheral blood. This chain uses TRBV7-9 with TRBJ2-2; D is perhaps TRBD2 (5 bases). The CDR3: CASRIAGRGVTGELFF. CDR3 coding DNA: TGTGCCAGCAGGATAGCCGGACGGGGTGTCACCGGGGAGCTGTTTTTT.